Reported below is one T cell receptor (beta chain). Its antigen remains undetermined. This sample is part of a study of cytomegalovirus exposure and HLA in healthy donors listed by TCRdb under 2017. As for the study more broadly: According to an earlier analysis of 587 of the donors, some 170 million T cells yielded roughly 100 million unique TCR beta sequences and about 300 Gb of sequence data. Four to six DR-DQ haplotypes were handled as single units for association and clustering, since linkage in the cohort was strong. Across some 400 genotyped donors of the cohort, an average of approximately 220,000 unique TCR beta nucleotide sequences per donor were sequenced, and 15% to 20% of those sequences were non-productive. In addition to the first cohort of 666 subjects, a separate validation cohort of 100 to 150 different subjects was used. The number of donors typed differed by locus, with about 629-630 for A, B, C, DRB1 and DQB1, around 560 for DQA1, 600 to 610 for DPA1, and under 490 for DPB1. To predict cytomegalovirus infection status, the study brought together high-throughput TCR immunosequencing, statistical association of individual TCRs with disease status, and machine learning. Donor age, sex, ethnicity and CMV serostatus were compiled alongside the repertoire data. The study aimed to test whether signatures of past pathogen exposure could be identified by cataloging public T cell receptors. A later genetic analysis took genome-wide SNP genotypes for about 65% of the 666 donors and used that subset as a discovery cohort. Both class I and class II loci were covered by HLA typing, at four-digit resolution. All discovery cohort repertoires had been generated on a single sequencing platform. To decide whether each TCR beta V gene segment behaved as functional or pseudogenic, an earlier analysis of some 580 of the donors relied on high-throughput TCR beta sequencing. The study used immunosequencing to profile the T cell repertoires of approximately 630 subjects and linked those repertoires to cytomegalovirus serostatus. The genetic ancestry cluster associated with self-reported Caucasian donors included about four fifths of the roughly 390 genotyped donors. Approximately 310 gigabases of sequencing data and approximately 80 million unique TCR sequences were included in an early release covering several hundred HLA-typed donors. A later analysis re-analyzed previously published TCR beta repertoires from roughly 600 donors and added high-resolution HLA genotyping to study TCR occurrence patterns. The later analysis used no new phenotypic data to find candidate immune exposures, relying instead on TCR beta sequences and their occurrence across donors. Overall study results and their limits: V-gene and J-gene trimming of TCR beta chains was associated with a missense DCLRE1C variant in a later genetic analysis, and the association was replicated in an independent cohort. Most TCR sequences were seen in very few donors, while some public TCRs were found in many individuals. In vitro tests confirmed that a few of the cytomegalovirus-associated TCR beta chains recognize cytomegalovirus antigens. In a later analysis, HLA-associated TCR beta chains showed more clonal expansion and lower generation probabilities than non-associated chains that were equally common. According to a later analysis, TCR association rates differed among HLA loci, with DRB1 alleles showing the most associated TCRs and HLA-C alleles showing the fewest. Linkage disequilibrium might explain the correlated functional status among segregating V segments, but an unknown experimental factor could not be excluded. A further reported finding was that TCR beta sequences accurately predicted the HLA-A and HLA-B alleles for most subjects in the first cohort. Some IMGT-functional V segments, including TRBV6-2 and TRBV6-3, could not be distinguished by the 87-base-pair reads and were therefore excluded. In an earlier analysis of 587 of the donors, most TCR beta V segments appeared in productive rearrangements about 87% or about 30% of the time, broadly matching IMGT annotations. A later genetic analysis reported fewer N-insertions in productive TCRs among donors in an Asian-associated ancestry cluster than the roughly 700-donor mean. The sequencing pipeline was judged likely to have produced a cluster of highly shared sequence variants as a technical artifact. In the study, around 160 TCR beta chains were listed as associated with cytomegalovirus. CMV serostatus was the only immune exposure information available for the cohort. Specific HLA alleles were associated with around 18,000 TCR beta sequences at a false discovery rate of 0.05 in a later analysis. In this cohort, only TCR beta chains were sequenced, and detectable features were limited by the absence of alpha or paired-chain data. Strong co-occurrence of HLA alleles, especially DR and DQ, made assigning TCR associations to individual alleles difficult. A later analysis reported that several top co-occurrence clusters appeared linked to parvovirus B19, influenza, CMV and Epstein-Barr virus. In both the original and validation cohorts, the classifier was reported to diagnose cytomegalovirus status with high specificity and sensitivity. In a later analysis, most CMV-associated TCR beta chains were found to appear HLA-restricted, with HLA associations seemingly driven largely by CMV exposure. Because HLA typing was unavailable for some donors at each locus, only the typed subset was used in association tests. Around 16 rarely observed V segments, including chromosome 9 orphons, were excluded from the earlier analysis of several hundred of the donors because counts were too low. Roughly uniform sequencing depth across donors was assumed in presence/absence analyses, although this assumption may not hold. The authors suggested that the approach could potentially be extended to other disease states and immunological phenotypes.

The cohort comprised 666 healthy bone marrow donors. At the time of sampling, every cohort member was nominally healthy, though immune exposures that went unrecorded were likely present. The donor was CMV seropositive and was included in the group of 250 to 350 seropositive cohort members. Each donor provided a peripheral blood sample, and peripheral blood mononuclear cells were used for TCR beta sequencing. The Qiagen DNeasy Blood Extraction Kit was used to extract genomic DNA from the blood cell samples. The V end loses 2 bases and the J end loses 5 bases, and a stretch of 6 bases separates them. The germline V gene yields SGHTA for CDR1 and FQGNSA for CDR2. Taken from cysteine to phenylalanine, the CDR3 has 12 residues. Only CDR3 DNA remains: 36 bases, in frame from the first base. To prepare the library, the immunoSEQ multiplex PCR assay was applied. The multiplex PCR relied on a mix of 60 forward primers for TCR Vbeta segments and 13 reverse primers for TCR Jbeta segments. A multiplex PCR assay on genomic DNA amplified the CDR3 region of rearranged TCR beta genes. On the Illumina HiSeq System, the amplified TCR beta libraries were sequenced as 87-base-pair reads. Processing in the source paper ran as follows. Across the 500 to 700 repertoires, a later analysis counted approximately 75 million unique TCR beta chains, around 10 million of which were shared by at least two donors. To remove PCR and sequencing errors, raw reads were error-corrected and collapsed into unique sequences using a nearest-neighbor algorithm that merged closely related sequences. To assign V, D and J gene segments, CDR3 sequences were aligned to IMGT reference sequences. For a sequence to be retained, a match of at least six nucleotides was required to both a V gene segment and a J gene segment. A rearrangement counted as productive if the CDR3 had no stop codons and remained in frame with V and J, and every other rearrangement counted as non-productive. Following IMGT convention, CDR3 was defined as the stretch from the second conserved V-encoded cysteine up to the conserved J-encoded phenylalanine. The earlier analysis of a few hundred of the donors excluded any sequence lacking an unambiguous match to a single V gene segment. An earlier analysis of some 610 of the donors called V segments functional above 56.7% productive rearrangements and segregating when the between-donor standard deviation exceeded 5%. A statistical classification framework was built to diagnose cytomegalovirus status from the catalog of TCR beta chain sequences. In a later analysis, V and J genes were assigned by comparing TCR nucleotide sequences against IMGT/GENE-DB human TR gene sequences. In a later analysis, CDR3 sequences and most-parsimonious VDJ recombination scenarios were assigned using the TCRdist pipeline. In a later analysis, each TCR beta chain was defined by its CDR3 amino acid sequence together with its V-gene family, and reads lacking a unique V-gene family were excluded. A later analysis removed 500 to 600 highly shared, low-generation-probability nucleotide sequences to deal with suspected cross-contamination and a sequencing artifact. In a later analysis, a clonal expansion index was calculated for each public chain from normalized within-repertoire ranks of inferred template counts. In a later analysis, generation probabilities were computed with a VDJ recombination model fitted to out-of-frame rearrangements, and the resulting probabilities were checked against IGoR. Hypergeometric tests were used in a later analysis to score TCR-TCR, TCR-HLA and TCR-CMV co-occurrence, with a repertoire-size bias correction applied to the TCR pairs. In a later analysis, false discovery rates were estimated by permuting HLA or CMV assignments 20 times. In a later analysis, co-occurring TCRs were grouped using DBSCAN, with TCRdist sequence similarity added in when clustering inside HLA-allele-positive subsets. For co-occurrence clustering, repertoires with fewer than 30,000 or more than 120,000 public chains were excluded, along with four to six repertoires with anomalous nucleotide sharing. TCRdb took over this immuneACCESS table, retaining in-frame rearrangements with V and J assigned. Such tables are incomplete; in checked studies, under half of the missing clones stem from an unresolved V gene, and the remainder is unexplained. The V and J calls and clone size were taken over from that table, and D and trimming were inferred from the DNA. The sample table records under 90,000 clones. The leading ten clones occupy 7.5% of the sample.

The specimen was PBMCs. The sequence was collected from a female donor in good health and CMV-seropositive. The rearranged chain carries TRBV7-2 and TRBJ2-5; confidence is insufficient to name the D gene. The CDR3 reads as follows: CASSLNRETQYF. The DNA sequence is TGTGCCAGCAGCTTAAACCGGGAGACCCAGTACTTC.